This T cell receptor beta chain was obtained from a study of control samples from healthy donors and cancer patients. Measured with immunoSEQ multiplex PCR; TCRdb has only the in-frame clones, and not every one. The data contain 140,000 to 150,000 clones, more than 85% of them singletons. The CDR3 runs 12 residues. The V end was cut by 1 base, the J end by 7 bases, with 9 bases between. The germline V gene has CDR1 SGHRS and CDR2 YFSETQ. The specimen was blood. The receptor comes from a man in his thirties or forties in good health. The chain employs TRBV5-1 and TRBJ2-7, with D perhaps matching TRBD2 (5 bases). As DNA, the CDR3 is TGCGCCAGCAGCTTGAGGAGCGGAGAGCAGTACTTC. Residues: CASSLRSGEQYF.